One and the same sample provided the 4 T cell receptor beta chains below, sequenced in a study of response to subunit inactivated influenza vaccine. MiXCR was run by TCRdb on the RT-PCR reads, yielding one entry per CDR3 protein. The sample has fewer than 600,000 distinct CDR3 sequences, roughly 7.9% seen once. This material consisted of PBMCs from blood, taken about 23 months after vaccination. The receptors shown here come from a man aged 45 to 75 who received an inactivated influenza vaccine.

There are a few counts of this clonotype. This chain links TRBV7-2 with TRBJ2-7; unclear D gene. V was cut by 0 bases and J by 2 bases, with 11 bases left in between. This CDR3 region has 15 residues. Germline CDR1 is SGHTA and CDR2 is FQGNSA. This chain's CDR3 is CASSLAPLFAYEQYF. In DNA form, the CDR3 reads TGTGCCAGCAGCTTAGCTCCACTTTTTGCCTACGAGCAGTACTTC.

This clonotype has at least ten counts. The rearrangement links TRBV5-1 to TRBJ1-2; D remains ambiguous. Germline V CDR1 and CDR2: SGHRS, YFSETQ. This CDR3 has 14 amino acids. V lost 0 bases, J lost 13 bases, and 19 bases lay in between. CDR3: CASSLDPGLPDFTF. The DNA for the CDR3 is TGCGCCAGCAGCTTGGATCCCGGGCTGCCGGATTTCACCTTC.

The CDR3 DNA sequence: TGTGCCAGCAGCTATGGGAGTCTACTTTACGAGCAGTACTTC. It yields the protein CASSYGSLLYEQYF. The chain carries TRBV11-2 and TRBJ2-7, with D maybe TRBD2 (5 bases). V lost 4 bases, J lost 4 bases, and 14 bases lay in between. Looked up from germline, CDR1 is SGHAT and CDR2 is FQNNGV. The CDR3 runs to 14 residues.

This clonotype occurred many times. This chain connects TRBV3-1 to TRBJ1-5, with D possibly matching TRBD1 (6 bases). The germline V and J ends were trimmed by 0 bases and 5 bases, with 8 bases remaining between them. The CDR3 totals 14 residues. The germline gives CDR1 LGHDT, CDR2 YNNKEL (reference sequence). The CDR3 reads CASSQDRGDQPQHF. Here the CDR3 DNA reads TGTGCCAGCAGCCAAGATAGGGGGGATCAGCCCCAGCATTTT.